This passage covers 26 T cell receptor beta chains from one sample sequenced in a study of T-cell memory formation after mild COVID-19. TCRdb itself ran the 5' RACE reads through MiXCR, one entry per CDR3 protein. The table records 540,000 or so distinct CDR3 sequences, around 21% of them present only once. Sequenced: PBMCs or a T cell subset sorted from them (not recorded which). These TCRs come from an adult woman who had mild COVID-19 (a few samples of this study predate the infection). Cell type and time point are not known.

The table lists this clonotype with many counts. The rearrangement joins TRBV20-1 to TRBJ2-1, with D possibly matching TRBD2 (6 bases). Germline V CDR1 and CDR2: DFQATT, SNEGSKA (reference sequence). The V end was cut by 0 bases, the J end by 5 bases, with 20 bases between. The CDR3 length is 17 residues. CDR3 protein: CSARDRADWGGNNEQFF. CDR3 sequence (DNA): TGCAGTGCTAGAGATAGAGCCGACTGGGGCGGGAACAATGAGCAGTTCTTC.

This clonotype was counted a few times. The chain has TRBV24-1 and TRBJ1-1, with D unresolved. Germline CDR1 KGHDR, CDR2 SFDVKD. V lost 7 bases to trimming and J lost 6 bases, with 11 bases between them. The CDR3 is made up of 12 amino acids. CDR3: CATRTNGPEAFF. DNA for the CDR3: TGTGCCACCAGGACTAACGGCCCTGAAGCTTTCTTT.

The chain joins TRBV20-1 to TRBJ1-2, with D unclear. The CDR3 totals 13 residues. V lost 3 bases to trimming and J lost 0 bases, with 8 bases between them. CDR1 is DFQATT, CDR2 SNEGSKA, per germline (reference sequence). The CDR3 DNA follows: TGCAGTGCTAGCGAGGGAACTAACTATGGCTACACCTTC. Encoded protein: CSASEGTNYGYTF.

The chain is built from TRBV15 and TRBJ1-2; maybe TRBD1 (5 bases). The V gene's germline CDR1 is LNHNV and CDR2 YYDKDF (reference sequence). With 1 base removed from V and 6 bases from J, the gap between germline ends came to 18 bases. The CDR3 extends over 16 amino acids. The CDR3: CATSRAYTDRGDGYTF. CDR3 nucleotides: TGTGCCACCAGCAGAGCTTATACAGATCGGGGGGATGGCTACACCTTC. The full variable domain, its missing parts supplied by reference TRBV15 and TRBJ1-2, is DAMVIQNPRYQVTQFGKPVTLSCSQTLNHNVMYWYQQKSSQAPKLLFHYYDKDFNNEADTPDNFQSRRPNTSFCFLDIRSPGLGDTAMYLCATSRAYTDRGDGYTFGSGTRLTVV.

This rearrangement joins TRBV29-1 to TRBJ2-7; TRBD2 is a possible D gene (7 bases). The CDR3 contains 14 residues. Trimming left V 4 bases short and J 6 bases short, with 19 bases between. Per germline, CDR1 SQVTM and CDR2 ANQGSEA. Here the CDR3 reads CSVVARGAGAEQYF. DNA of the CDR3: TGCAGCGTTGTAGCGCGCGGGGCGGGGGCCGAGCAGTACTTC.

This clonotype was detected only a few times. This chain links TRBV7-2 with TRBJ2-7; D unresolved. CDR1 and CDR2 (germline): SGHTA, FQGNSA. Trimming stripped 5 bases from V and 2 bases from J, with 25 bases between. The CDR3 has 18 amino acids. The CDR3 is CASSPEFVAARSPYEQYF. In nucleotides, the CDR3 is TGTGCCAGCAGCCCCGAGTTTGTGGCGGCAAGGTCTCCCTACGAGCAGTACTTC.

This clonotype was counted a few times. The rearrangement links TRBV7-6 to TRBJ1-3; D is unclear. The germline V gene has CDR1 SGHVS and CDR2 FNYEAQ. This CDR3 is built from 16 residues. V was clipped by 1 base and J by 0 bases, with 10 bases between them. The CDR3 region has the DNA TGTGCCAGCAGCTTAGGGGTCAGACCCTCTGGAAACACCATATATTTT. The encoded protein is CASSLGVRPSGNTIYF.

This sequence joins TRBV5-6 and TRBJ1-1, with 8 bases fitting TRBD1. V was clipped by 4 bases and J by 6 bases; unmatched bases: 8. Germline CDR1 is SGHDT and CDR2 is YYEEEE. The CDR3 runs to 14 residues. In DNA form, the CDR3 reads TGTGCCAGCAGCCCGGGACAGGAGGGTCCTGAAGCTTTCTTT. Translated, it gives CASSPGQEGPEAFF.

This clonotype was recorded many times. The rearrangement joins TRBV12-3 or TRBV12-4 to TRBJ2-7; D is ambiguous. The CDR3 extends over 14 amino acids. Between the trimmed V and J ends, which lost 5 bases and 7 bases, there was a span of 18 bases. The CDR3 coding sequence is TGTGCCAGCAGTCTTAACTTGTTGGTAGGTGAGCAGTACTTC. As protein: CASSLNLLVGEQYF.

This clonotype was counted a few times. The rearrangement links TRBV20-1 to TRBJ2-7; D is uncertain. This CDR3 spans 13 amino acids. Deletions cut 2 bases from V and 2 bases from J, with 10 bases between. The germline V gene has CDR1 DFQATT and CDR2 SNEGSKA (reference sequence). In nucleotides, the CDR3 is TGCAGTGCTAGACGCCTTCCCGCCTACGAGCAGTACTTC. Translation: CSARRLPAYEQYF.

The chain links TRBV3-1 to TRBJ2-7; the D gene is possibly TRBD2 (6 bases). The V gene's germline CDR1 is LGHDT and CDR2 YNNKEL (reference sequence). This CDR3 has 15 residues. Trimming left V 2 bases short and J 1 base short, with 12 bases between. As DNA, the CDR3 is TGTGCCAGCAGCCAAAGCGGGCAGGGATCCTACGAGCAGTACTTC. Translated: CASSQSGQGSYEQYF.

The chain combines TRBV20-1 with TRBJ1-1, with D uncertain. The V end was cut by 0 bases, the J end by 2 bases, with 13 bases between. Germline CDR1 is DFQATT and CDR2 is SNEGSKA (reference sequence). The CDR3 covers 15 residues. The CDR3 is CSARDYPSVNTEAFF. In nucleotides, the CDR3 is TGCAGTGCTAGAGATTATCCCTCTGTAAACACTGAAGCTTTCTTT.

The chain joins TRBV6-4 to TRBJ2-4; D is undetermined. V lost 0 bases, J lost 7 bases, and 19 bases lay in between. In germline, CDR1 is MRHNA, CDR2 SNTAGT. CDR3 length equals 17 residues. In nucleotides, the CDR3 is TGTGCCAGCAGTGACTCGAAAATATGTCTAATAAGTAACATTCAGTACTTC. Protein: CASSDSKICLISNIQYF.

The chain employs TRBV3-1 and TRBJ2-3; 8 bases agree with TRBD2. There are 15 residues in the CDR3. From germline, CDR1 is LGHDT and CDR2 YNNKEL (reference sequence). V was clipped by 5 bases and J by 6 bases; unmatched bases: 10. In nucleotides, the CDR3 is TGTGCCAGCAGCTCCACTAGCGGTGTTCTGGATACGCAGTATTTT. The encoded protein is CASSSTSGVLDTQYF.

The rearrangement uses TRBV19 and TRBJ1-2; D is ambiguous. Germline CDR1 LNHDA, CDR2 SQIVND (reference sequence). The CDR3 has 13 amino acids. The V end lost 5 bases, the J end lost 4 bases, and 11 bases lay between the germline ends. The CDR3 DNA sequence: TGTGCCAGTAGTGAACTACCCCGCTATGGCTACACCTTC. Translating gives CASSELPRYGYTF.

The CDR3 DNA sequence: TGTGCCAGCAGTCAGGGGACAGGGGCCTATGGCTACACCTTC. Protein: CASSQGTGAYGYTF. This sequence joins TRBV27 and TRBJ1-2, with 10 bases lining up with TRBD1. The V gene's germline CDR1 is MNHEY and CDR2 SMNVEV (reference sequence). This CDR3 spans 14 amino acids. Losses at the gene ends were 5 bases for V and 4 bases for J; bases not matched to a gene: 4.

The chain has TRBV24-1 and TRBJ2-5; perhaps TRBD1 as D (6 bases). CDR1 KGHDR and CDR2 SFDVKD come from the germline V gene. The CDR3 contains 16 residues. V gave up 4 bases and J gave up 9 bases, with 23 bases separating them. The DNA for the CDR3 is TGTGCCACCAGTGACGCAACCGAAGGGGGATTATGGGCCCAGTACTTC. Encoded protein: CATSDATEGGLWAQYF.

This clonotype was found many times. The chain has TRBV7-9 and TRBJ2-7; D perhaps matches TRBD2 (6 bases). The CDR3 sequence is 16 residues long. The germline V gene has CDR1 SEHNR and CDR2 FQNEAQ (reference sequence). Deletions cut 1 base from V and 4 bases from J, with 17 bases between. The CDR3: CASSLGDAGSRYEQYF. In DNA, the CDR3 is TGTGCCAGCAGCTTAGGGGATGCGGGGAGTAGGTACGAGCAGTACTTC.

The J gene is TRBJ1-2, the V gene TRBV9; TRBD1 matches at 8 bases. Germline V gene lookup returns CDR1 SGDLS and CDR2 YYNGEE. The V gene end was trimmed by 4 bases and the J gene end by 4 bases; junction bases not matched to a gene: 9. The CDR3 is 15 amino acids. As DNA, the CDR3 is TGTGCCAGCAGCCCCAGCCAGGGGGCCTTCTATGGCTACACCTTC. It specifies CASSPSQGAFYGYTF.

There are a few counts of this clonotype. The genes are TRBV7-3 and TRBJ2-3, with D perhaps TRBD2 (6 bases). The CDR3 has 16 amino acids. The V gene lost 0 bases and the J gene lost 0 bases, with 10 bases spanning the gap. Germline V CDR1 and CDR2: SGHTA, FQGTGA. The CDR3 sequence is CASSLTPGLSTDTQYF. The CDR3 DNA follows: TGTGCCAGCAGCTTAACTCCGGGACTGAGCACAGATACGCAGTATTTT.

This clonotype was observed a few times. The rearrangement joins TRBV6-2 or TRBV6-3 to TRBJ2-7; possible D gene TRBD2, 7 bases. Germline V gene data show CDR1 as MNHEY and CDR2 as SVGEGT. The germline V and J ends were trimmed by 6 bases and 3 bases, with 21 bases remaining between them. The CDR3 covers 16 residues. The CDR3 sequence: CASSDPGGRNLYEQYF. Written as DNA, the CDR3 is TGTGCCAGCAGCGACCCGGGGGGCAGGAACCTCTACGAGCAGTACTTC.

This clonotype was counted only a few times. This rearrangement joins TRBV5-5 to TRBJ1-2; unclear D gene. The CDR3 spans 13 residues. Trimming took off 4 bases at V and 6 bases at J, with 13 bases between the two ends. CDR1 and CDR2 (germline): SGHKS, YYEKEE (reference sequence). The CDR3 region has the DNA TGTGCCAGCAGCCCCGCCCTACGGGATGGCTACACCTTC. Its translation is CASSPALRDGYTF.

The chain uses TRBV20-1 and TRBJ2-1; D possibly matches TRBD1 or TRBD2 (5 bases each). Germline CDR1 and CDR2: DFQATT and SNEGSKA (reference sequence). The CDR3 length is 14 residues. V dropped 6 bases and J dropped 7 bases, with 19 bases sitting between them. The CDR3 nucleotides read TGCAGTGCCCACGGGGCCGACGTGCGGAATGAGCAGTTCTTC. This gives the protein CSAHGADVRNEQFF.

The chain joins TRBV5-1 to TRBJ1-4; 9 bases are shared with TRBD1. This CDR3 has 14 residues. V was clipped by 7 bases and J by 4 bases; unmatched bases: 5. Germline V CDR1 and CDR2: SGHRS, YFSETQ. DNA of the CDR3: TGCGCCAGCCGTAGGACAGGGGATAATGAAAAACTGTTTTTT. Encoded protein: CASRRTGDNEKLFF. Based on the CDR3 plus reference TRBV5-1 and TRBJ1-4, the full variable domain is KAGVTQTPRYLIKTRGQQVTLSCSPISGHRSVSWYQQTPGQGLQFLFEYFSETQRNKGNFPGRFSGRQFSNSRSEMNVSTLELGDSALYLCASRRTGDNEKLFFGSGTQLSVL.

The rearrangement links TRBV9 to TRBJ2-7; possible D gene TRBD1, 6 bases. This CDR3 contains 19 residues. Trimming cost V 4 bases and J 1 base, with 27 bases left between them. CDR1 SGDLS and CDR2 YYNGEE come from the germline V gene. Here the CDR3 reads CASSPGSIWSGHSSYEQYF. CDR3 nucleotide sequence: TGTGCCAGCAGCCCAGGATCAATTTGGTCGGGACATTCTTCCTACGAGCAGTACTTC.

V is TRBV4-3 and J is TRBJ2-1; 7 nucleotides match TRBD1. CDR3 length equals 21 residues. V lost 2 bases to trimming and J lost 4 bases; unmatched junction nucleotides: 23. CDR1 is LGHNA, CDR2 YSLEER, per germline. In DNA, the CDR3 is TGCGCCAGCAGCCAAAGAGTAGAGGGGGAGACCGGGACAGAGCTTTACAATGAGCAGTTCTTC. Translating gives CASSQRVEGETGTELYNEQFF.